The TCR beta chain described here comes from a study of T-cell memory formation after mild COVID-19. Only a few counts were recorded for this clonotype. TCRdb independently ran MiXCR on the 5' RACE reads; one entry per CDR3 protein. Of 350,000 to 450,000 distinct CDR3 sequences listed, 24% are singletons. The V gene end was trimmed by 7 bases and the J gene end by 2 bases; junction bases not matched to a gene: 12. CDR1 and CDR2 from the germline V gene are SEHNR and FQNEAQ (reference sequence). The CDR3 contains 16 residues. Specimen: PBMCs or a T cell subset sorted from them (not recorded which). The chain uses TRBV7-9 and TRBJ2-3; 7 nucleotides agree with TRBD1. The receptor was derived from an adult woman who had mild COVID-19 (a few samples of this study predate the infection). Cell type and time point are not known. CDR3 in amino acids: CASIIAGQAFTDTQYF. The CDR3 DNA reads TGTGCCAGCATCATCGCCGGACAGGCTTTCACAGATACGCAGTATTTT.